The 7 T cell receptor beta chains given below trace back to one sample, sequenced in a study of T cells expressing NK-cell markers. Reanalyzing the 5' RACE reads, TCRdb keeps one entry per CDR3 protein, without DNA. This table holds some 440,000 distinct CDR3 sequences. The source material was blood T cells: a sorted CD56 or NKG2C T cell subset, CD4+ or CD8+ T cells, or bulk PBMC T cells (not recorded which). These receptors came from a woman in her 50s in good health.

The V call is TRBV12-3 or TRBV12-4, the J call TRBJ2-3; the TCRdb call, TRBD2, lacks DNA for checking. The CDR3 covers 16 residues. The CDR3: CASSLSGRGPTDTQYF.

This chain links TRBV10-1 with TRBJ1-1; TCRdb calls TRBD1, which cannot be checked without DNA. Germline V lookup: CDR1 WNHNN, CDR2 SYGVQD (reference sequence). The CDR3 is 16 amino acids. CDR3 sequence: CASSETGLGMNTEAFF.

CDR3 sequence: CASSTDRNEKLFF. V gene TRBV5-4 combines with J gene TRBJ1-4; TCRdb's assignment of TRBD1 cannot be checked, as there is no DNA. CDR1 SGHNT and CDR2 YYREEE come from the germline V gene (reference sequence). The CDR3 runs to 13 residues.

CDR3 sequence: CSARGPGTTDTQYF. The V and J genes are TRBV20-1 and TRBJ2-3; as DNA is missing, the TRBD1 call by TCRdb cannot be tested. The CDR3 has 14 amino acids. Germline values: CDR1 DFQATT, CDR2 SNEGSKA (reference sequence).

The chain uses TRBV6-1 and TRBJ1-5. The CDR3 sequence is 13 residues long. The germline CDR1 and CDR2 sequences are MNHNS and SASEGT. CDR3 region: CASSESFDQPQHF.

The chain links TRBV3-1 to TRBJ1-1; TCRdb selects TRBD1, and the lack of DNA leaves this call unchecked. The CDR3 is 16 amino acids. CDR1 and CDR2 (germline): LGHDT, YNNKEL (reference sequence). CDR3 residues: CASSLGTGGARTEAFF.

The gene calls are TRBV29-1 and TRBJ1-1; TCRdb gives TRBD1 as the D gene, but with no DNA this cannot be confirmed. Germline CDR1 SQVTM, CDR2 ANQGSEA. The CDR3 has 11 residues. The CDR3 here is CSVDSGRGAFF. Together with reference TRBV29-1 and TRBJ1-1, the CDR3 gives the full variable domain: SAVISQKPSRDICQRGTSLTIQCQVDSQVTMMFWYRQQPGQSLTLIATANQGSEATYESGFVIDKFPISRPNLTFSTLTVSNMSPEDSSIYLCSVDSGRGAFFGQGTRLTVV.